This section outlines one TCR beta chain sequence together with its context. Antigen: not known. The CDR3 is 15 amino acids. V lost 1 base to trimming and J lost 3 bases; unmatched junction nucleotides: 4. Germline assignment: CDR1 MGHRA and CDR2 YSYEKL. Deep-level running was used for the assay. Method: immunoSEQ multiplex PCR; TCRdb's copy keeps in-frame clones and lacks some. Of millions of clones listed, roughly 94% are singletons. This sample is part of a study of shared clonotypes between healthy human individuals. Findings and limits, study-wide: Naive subsets, compared against memory subsets, generally had larger estimated richness values.

CD45RO-negative cells were positively selected for CCR7, leaving out terminally differentiated effector memory CD45RA+ cells. The sequenced sample was naive CD8+ T cells sorted from blood. This chain joins TRBV4-1 and TRBJ2-7; 9 nucleotides align to TRBD1. This clonotype originated in a young man in good health. The CDR3 sequence: CASSQGGQGLYEQYF. DNA of the CDR3: TGCGCCAGCAGCCAAGGGGGACAGGGTCTCTACGAGCAGTACTTC.